Listed here are 32 T cell receptor beta chains from one sample, sequenced in a study of shared clonotypes between healthy human individuals. The data were produced by immunoSEQ multiplex PCR, yet TCRdb's version contains in-frame clones alone and is incomplete. The sample includes some 470,000 clones, 76% of them seen just once. The sequenced sample consisted of PBMCs. These receptors were collected from a woman between 40 and 50 years old in good health. Some clones in this sample may be carry-over from other donors' samples.

A word on this clone: Since a far larger clone is one base different, this is likely a read error. CDR3 sequence reads: CAWITYTGAFF. Here the CDR3 DNA reads TGTGCCTGGATTACTTACACTGGAGCTTTCTTT. This chain uses TRBV30 with TRBJ1-1; the D is unclear. The CDR3 length is 11 residues. Germline CDR1 GTSNPN, CDR2 SVGIG (reference sequence). The full variable domain, completed using reference TRBV30 and TRBJ1-1, is SQTIHQWPATLVQPVGSPLSLECTVEGTSNPNLYWYRQAAGRGLQLLFYSVGIGQISSEVPQNLSASRPQDRQFILSSKKLLLSDSGFYLCAWITYTGAFFGQGTRLTVV.

The chain links TRBV27 to TRBJ2-1; TRBD2 might be the D (6 bases). The CDR3 has 16 amino acids. Germline-derived CDR1 and CDR2 are MNHEY and SMNVEV (reference sequence). V was clipped by 4 bases and J by 3 bases, with 16 bases between them. DNA of the CDR3: TGTGCCAGCAGTTCCCCCTTGACTAGAGGCTACAATGAGCAGTTCTTC. Translation: CASSSPLTRGYNEQFF.

The chain carries TRBV29-1 and TRBJ2-1; TRBD1 might be the D (6 bases). CDR3 size: 18 residues. The ends were cut back, 6 bases at V and 2 bases at J, with 26 bases in the middle. Germline V gene lookup returns CDR1 SQVTM and CDR2 ANQGSEA. The CDR3 protein is CSVKDRAPPSGTYNEQFF. The CDR3 nucleotides are TGCAGCGTCAAGGACAGAGCACCGCCCAGCGGCACCTACAATGAGCAGTTCTTC.

CDR3 DNA sequence: TGTGCCAGCAGCCTACCGATCATGGGTTCTTCGGACACTGAAGCTTTCTTT. Translated, it gives CASSLPIMGSSDTEAFF. The chain employs TRBV11-2 and TRBJ1-1; unclear D gene. CDR1 is SGHAT, CDR2 FQNNGV, per germline. This CDR3 region has 17 residues. V lost 5 bases and J lost 3, with 22 bases in between.

This chain uses TRBV18 with TRBJ2-3, with D perhaps matching TRBD1 (7 bases). Trimming pared 2 bases from V and 1 base from J, leaving 16 bases between. The germline V gene encodes CDR1 KGHSH and CDR2 LQKENI. The CDR3 contains 17 residues. CDR3 sequence: CASSPYSTGTGTDTQYF. Here the CDR3 DNA reads TGTGCCAGCTCACCATACTCGACAGGGACTGGCACAGATACGCAGTATTTT.

This chain connects TRBV2 to TRBJ1-4; TRBD1 agrees at 8 bases. Germline CDR1 is SNHLY and CDR2 is FYNNEI. The CDR3 totals 17 residues. V lost 7 bases and J lost 0; bases outside the gene matches: 10. CDR3 sequence: CASTRDRPLATNEKLFF. CDR3 coding DNA: TGTGCCAGCACTAGGGACAGGCCTTTGGCAACTAATGAAAAACTGTTTTTT.

The V call is TRBV5-1, the J call TRBJ2-1; unclear D gene. The CDR3 extends over 13 amino acids. Per germline, CDR1 SGHRS and CDR2 YFSETQ. V lost 0 bases to trimming and J lost 10 bases, with 11 bases between them. The CDR3 DNA reads as TGCGCCAGCAGCTTGGTTTTCGATTCCGAGCAGTTCTTC. Residues: CASSLVFDSEQFF.

V and J are TRBV5-1 and TRBJ2-3; 13 positions agree with TRBD2. Germline CDR1 and CDR2: SGHRS and YFSETQ. The V gene end was trimmed by 4 bases and the J gene end by 6 bases; junction bases not matched to a gene: 8. The CDR3 extends over 16 amino acids. CDR3 sequence (DNA): TGCGCCAGCAGCCGAAGGACTAGCGGGAGTGGTGATACGCAGTATTTT. Translating gives CASSRRTSGSGDTQYF. The whole variable domain, filled in from reference TRBV5-1 and TRBJ2-3, reads KAGVTQTPRYLIKTRGQQVTLSCSPISGHRSVSWYQQTPGQGLQFLFEYFSETQRNKGNFPGRFSGRQFSNSRSEMNVSTLELGDSALYLCASSRRTSGSGDTQYFGPGTRLTVL.

The rearrangement links TRBV7-2 to TRBJ2-3, with D perhaps matching TRBD2 (5 bases). This CDR3 spans 16 amino acids. From germline, CDR1 is SGHTA and CDR2 FQGNSA. V was trimmed by 5 bases and J by 4 bases, leaving 19 bases between them. The chain's CDR3 is CASSLHGVGEPDTQYF. CDR3 coding DNA: TGTGCCAGCAGCCTCCACGGGGTGGGAGAACCAGATACGCAGTATTTT.

The chain joins TRBV11-1 to TRBJ1-2; possible D gene TRBD1, 5 bases. This CDR3 comprises 13 residues. Trimming cost V 5 bases and J 4 bases, with 11 bases left between them. The germline V gene encodes CDR1 SGHAT and CDR2 FQDESV (reference sequence). In nucleotides, the CDR3 is TGTGCCAGCAGCCAGACAGAGGGCTATGGCTACACCTTC. This codes for CASSQTEGYGYTF.

This clone came up once. The chain employs TRBV18 and TRBJ1-3; 7 nucleotides agree with TRBD1. Looked up from germline, CDR1 is KGHSH and CDR2 is LQKENI. This CDR3 has 17 amino acids. J was trimmed by 1 base and V by 1 base; bases with no gene match: 7. CDR3 nucleotide sequence: TGTGCCAGCTCACCACGTCCGGGACAGAAGTCTGGAAACACCATATATTTT. It yields the protein CASSPRPGQKSGNTIYF.

This clone was seen more than once but under ten times. The chain couples TRBV28 to TRBJ1-2; D gene ambiguous. CDR1 and CDR2 (germline): MDHEN, SYDVKM. The CDR3 loop spans 14 amino acids. Trimming shortened V by 2 bases and J by 5 bases, and 12 bases separated the two germline ends. This CDR3 is CASSLRSGSYGYTF. DNA of the CDR3: TGTGCCAGCAGTTTAAGGTCCGGGAGTTATGGCTACACCTTC.

The chain joins TRBV6-5 to TRBJ2-5, with D hard to call. Germline values: CDR1 MNHEY, CDR2 SVGAGI. The CDR3 length is 13 residues. Trimming stripped 6 bases from V and 2 bases from J, with 10 bases between. The CDR3 coding sequence is TGTGCCAGCAGCCGCCGCGAGCAAGAGACCCAGTACTTC. This sequence encodes CASSRREQETQYF.

The sample holds a few counts of this clone. J is TRBJ2-5 and V is TRBV30; D tentatively fits TRBD1 or TRBD2 (5 bases each). This CDR3 spans 13 amino acids. CDR1 and CDR2 (germline): GTSNPN, SVGIG (reference sequence). The V end lost 5 bases, the J end lost 4 bases, and 14 bases lay between the germline ends. The CDR3: CAWSGSRAETQYF. CDR3 nucleotide sequence: TGTGCCTGGTCAGGGAGCCGAGCAGAGACCCAGTACTTC.

The chain has TRBV25-1 and TRBJ2-7; D may correspond to TRBD1 or TRBD2 (7 bases each). Germline V gene data show CDR1 as MGHDK and CDR2 as SYGVNS. The CDR3 length is 15 residues. V was shortened by 3 bases and J by 6 bases, with 18 bases between the two germline ends. The CDR3 DNA follows: TGTGCCAGCAGTGAGCTCAGGGGGGGCCTGGGCGAGCAGTACTTC. This encodes CASSELRGGLGEQYF.

The chain carries TRBV7-9 and TRBJ2-2, with D perhaps TRBD1 (6 bases). The germline V gene encodes CDR1 SEHNR and CDR2 FQNEAQ (reference sequence). The CDR3 length is 17 residues. The germline V and J ends were trimmed by 2 bases and 2 bases, with 15 bases remaining between them. This CDR3 reads CASSLSPGQINTGELFF. In DNA form, the CDR3 reads TGTGCCAGCAGCTTATCTCCGGGACAAATTAACACCGGGGAGCTGTTTTTT.

With regard to this clone: Here the CDR3 omits its conserved ending phenylalanine or tryptophan, so a read error is the likely source. The CDR3: CSVTTGPYTEAFL. For the CDR3, the DNA is TGCAGCGTCACTACAGGCCCCTACACTGAAGCTTTCCTT. The chain uses TRBV29-1 and TRBJ1-1, with D possibly TRBD1 on 5 matching bases. This CDR3 is 13 amino acids long. With 6 bases removed from V and 3 bases from J, the gap between germline ends came to 14 bases. Germline assignment: CDR1 SQVTM and CDR2 ANQGSEA.

The rearrangement joins TRBV5-6 to TRBJ2-6, with 9 bases that match TRBD1. The J segment lost 4 bases and the V segment lost 4 bases, leaving 12 bases of the junction unmatched. CDR3 length: 18 residues. Germline V gene lookup returns CDR1 SGHDT and CDR2 YYEEEE. CDR3 residues: CASSLKPGTGFGANVLTF. The CDR3 bases are TGTGCCAGCAGCCTCAAACCCGGGACAGGGTTCGGGGCCAACGTCCTGACTTTC. Full variable domain (remainder filled in from reference TRBV5-6 and TRBJ2-6): DAGVTQSPTHLIKTRGQQVTLRCSPKSGHDTVSWYQQALGQGPQFIFQYYEEEERQRGNFPDRFSGHQFPNYSSELNVNALLLGDSALYLCASSLKPGTGFGANVLTFGAGSRLTVL.

The genes are TRBV27 and TRBJ2-2; possible D gene TRBD1, 6 bases. The CDR3 sequence is 14 residues long. Germline CDR1 reads MNHEY; CDR2 reads SMNVEV (reference sequence). V was pared by 6 bases and J by 1 base, with 9 bases between. The DNA of the CDR3 is TGTGCCAGCAGCGGACAGTGGAACACCGGGGAGCTGTTTTTT. This codes for CASSGQWNTGELFF.

The chain couples TRBV11-2 to TRBJ1-2; perhaps TRBD1 as D (6 bases). Between the trimmed V and J ends, which lost 7 bases and 8 bases, there was a span of 17 bases. This CDR3 contains 13 residues. The germline V gene has CDR1 SGHAT and CDR2 FQNNGV. CDR3 DNA sequence: TGTGCCAGCACCAAGGGGGGGGTTTCGGGCTACACCTTC. Its protein is CASTKGGVSGYTF.

The chain carries TRBV5-8 and TRBJ1-5; D is possibly TRBD1 (5 bases). V lost 4 bases, J lost 0 bases, and 11 bases lay in between. The CDR3 totals 15 residues. Germline values: CDR1 SGHTS, CDR2 YDEGEE. CDR3 bases: TGTGCCAGCAGCCCCGGGACGGATAGCAATCAGCCCCAGCATTTT. Translating gives CASSPGTDSNQPQHF.

This clone showed up just once. The chain links TRBV28 to TRBJ2-5, with 8 bases fitting TRBD2. V gave up 2 bases and J gave up 4 bases; unmatched junction bases: 3. This CDR3 comprises 14 residues. Germline V gives CDR1 MDHEN, CDR2 SYDVKM. The CDR3 nucleotides are TGTGCCAGCAGTTTAGCGGGAGGAGTAGAGACCCAGTACTTC. Translation: CASSLAGGVETQYF.

The CDR3 sequence: CASSRGTSQETQYF. The CDR3, as DNA: TGTGCCAGCAGTCGAGGGACTAGCCAAGAGACCCAGTACTTC. This rearrangement joins TRBV2 to TRBJ2-5; 8 nucleotides line up with TRBD2. Germline V gene data show CDR1 as SNHLY and CDR2 as FYNNEI. The CDR3 extends over 14 amino acids. The ends lost 5 bases at V and 1 base at J; junction bases unmatched: 3.

The chain has TRBV5-5 and TRBJ1-3, with D tentatively TRBD1 (6 bases). Germline loops: CDR1 SGHKS, CDR2 YYEKEE (reference sequence). V was pared by 0 bases and J by 4 bases, with 11 bases between. CDR3 length equals 15 residues. This CDR3 reads CASSLAGGSGNTIYF. DNA for the CDR3: TGTGCCAGCAGCTTGGCCGGGGGCAGCGGAAACACCATATATTTT.

On this clone itself: One base away lies a much larger clone, so this may be a sequencing read error. At the DNA level, this CDR3 is encoded by other sequences in the same sample as well. The gene calls are TRBV30 and TRBJ1-1; 9 positions match TRBD1. Per germline, CDR1 GTSNPN and CDR2 SVGIG (reference sequence). The CDR3 contains 17 residues. Trimming at V came to 8 bases and at J to 1 base, leaving 17 bases not matched to a gene. CDR3 region: CAGRQTGGTQRNTEAFF. The CDR3 DNA follows: TGTGCCGGACGCCAGACAGGGGGAACACAACGGAACACTGAAGCTTTCTTT.

V and J are TRBV7-2 and TRBJ2-6; D not resolved. The CDR3 is 16 amino acids. V was clipped by 3 bases and J by 2 bases, with 11 bases between them. Germline V gene data show CDR1 as SGHTA and CDR2 as FQGNSA. The CDR3 DNA is TGTGCCAGCAGCTTTATGTCAGGCGCTGGGGCCAACGTCCTGACTTTC. Its translation is CASSFMSGAGANVLTF.

The CDR3 reads CASSSWTSGRGNEQFF. The CDR3 bases are TGTGCCAGCAGCTCTTGGACTAGCGGGAGAGGGAATGAGCAGTTCTTC. The chain recombines TRBV11-2 with TRBJ2-1; 13 positions match TRBD2. The CDR3 totals 16 residues. The V segment lost 4 bases and the J segment 7 bases; nucleotides outside the gene matches: 7. The germline gives CDR1 SGHAT, CDR2 FQNNGV.

V and J are TRBV1 and TRBJ2-3; TRBD2, the table's D call, lacks a check against the DNA. TRBV1 is designated a pseudogene. The CDR3 is 16 amino acids. The CDR3 DNA follows: TGCACCAGCAGCCCACCGACTAGCGGTTTCACAGATACGCAGTATTTT. Protein product: CTSSPPTSGFTDTQYF.

V and J are TRBV7-9 and TRBJ2-5, with 7 positions matching TRBD2. There are 15 residues in the CDR3. The J segment lost 3 bases and the V segment lost 3 bases, leaving 7 bases of the junction unmatched. Germline CDR1 SEHNR, CDR2 FQNEAQ (reference sequence). The CDR3 spells CASSFYGLVEETQYF. The CDR3 region has the DNA TGTGCCAGCAGCTTTTACGGACTAGTTGAAGAGACCCAGTACTTC.

This sequence joins TRBV6-5 and TRBJ2-1; D uncertain. The CDR3 runs 12 residues. Germline lookup yields CDR1 MNHEY and CDR2 SVGAGI. Trimming removed 6 bases at V and 7 bases at J, with 10 bases between. CDR3 DNA: TGTGCCAGCAGCCCCGGCAGTAATGAGCAGTTCTTC. Its translation is CASSPGSNEQFF.

This clone was seen at least ten times. The V and J genes are TRBV19 and TRBJ1-1; D is perhaps TRBD1 (5 bases). The CDR3 has 15 residues. Germline V gene data show CDR1 as LNHDA and CDR2 as SQIVND (reference sequence). The V end lost 3 bases, the J end lost 1 base, and 12 bases lay between the germline ends. CDR3: CASSIGTRTNTEAFF. Here the CDR3 DNA reads TGTGCCAGTAGTATTGGGACGAGAACGAACACTGAAGCTTTCTTT.

The sample holds one count of this clone. The chain is built from TRBV9 and TRBJ2-1, with a tentative D call TRBD2 (6 bases). Germline V gene data show CDR1 as SGDLS and CDR2 as YYNGEE. CDR3 length: 18 residues. V was clipped by 0 bases and J by 0 bases, with 16 bases between them. The CDR3 sequence is CASSVGGSGWSSYNEQFF. CDR3 DNA: TGTGCCAGCAGCGTAGGCGGTAGCGGTTGGAGCTCCTACAATGAGCAGTTCTTC.